This is a list of T cell receptor beta chains from one sample in a study of cytomegalovirus exposure and HLA in healthy donors. TCRdb's copy holds only in-frame clones and misses some; the assay was immunoSEQ multiplex PCR. This sample lists 90,000 to 130,000 clones; its ten largest clones have 5.5% to 8%. Sequencing was done on a sample of PBMCs. Receptors originate from a man aged 35 to 55 in good health and CMV-seropositive. CDR3s include the opening cysteine and the closing phenylalanine or tryptophan. A D gene is named only where the DNA matches it firmly.

v_call	d_call	j_call	cdr3_aa	cdr3_nt
TRBV7-3	TRBD1	TRBJ2-3	CASSVDRGADTQYF	TGTGCCAGCAGCGTCGACAGGGGGGCAGATACGCAGTATTTT
TRBV5-1	TRBD2	TRBJ2-5	CASRHGRAMETQYF	TGCGCCAGCAGACATGGGAGGGCCATGGAGACCCAGTACTTC
TRBV18	-	TRBJ1-4	CASSPEINEKLFF	TGTGCCAGCTCACCGGAGATTAATGAAAAACTGTTTTTT
TRBV11-2	TRBD1	TRBJ2-7	CASSPTPGTVYEQYF	TGTGCCAGCAGCCCCACCCCCGGGACAGTCTACGAGCAGTACTTC
TRBV9	TRBD1	TRBJ2-7	CASSVDATGALEQYF	TGTGCCAGCAGCGTAGATGCGACAGGGGCCCTCGAGCAGTACTTC
TRBV4-1	TRBD1	TRBJ2-7	CASSPPGGGSYEQYF	TGCGCCAGCAGCCCACCAGGGGGTGGCTCCTACGAGCAGTACTTC
TRBV7-2	-	TRBJ1-5	CASGPAAQSNQPQHF	TGTGCCAGCGGCCCGGCGGCTCAGAGCAATCAGCCCCAGCATTTT
TRBV4-2	-	TRBJ2-1	CASSQESLPTGSPFF	TGTGCCAGCAGCCAAGAATCTCTACCGACAGGTTCGCCGTTCTTC
TRBV7-2	-	TRBJ2-2	CASSRIGASTGELFF	TGTGCCAGCAGCCGGATAGGGGCGAGCACCGGGGAGCTGTTTTTT
TRBV5-1	-	TRBJ2-7	CASSLEAGTYEQYF	TGCGCCAGCAGCTTGGAGGCAGGGACTTACGAGCAGTACTTC
TRBV7-9	TRBD2	TRBJ2-3	CASSFSSTSGFLSTDTQYF	TGTGCCAGCAGCTTTAGTTCGACTAGCGGGTTCCTTAGCACAGATACGCAGTATTTT
TRBV18	TRBD1	TRBJ1-2	CASSTGGDGYTF	TGTGCCAGCTCAACAGGGGGGGACGGCTACACCTTC
TRBV11-2	TRBD2	TRBJ2-1	CASSLLAGRANEQFF	TGTGCCAGCAGCCTTCTAGCGGGACGCGCCAATGAGCAGTTCTTC
TRBV29-1	TRBD1	TRBJ2-7	CSVVTPDRGQYEQYF	TGCAGCGTTGTAACTCCGGACAGGGGACAATACGAGCAGTACTTC